These 14 T cell receptor beta chains came from one sample sequenced in a study of T-cell memory formation after mild COVID-19. One entry per CDR3 protein, called by TCRdb with MiXCR from the 5' RACE reads. The sample contains under 150,000 distinct CDR3 sequences, 20% to 25% of which appear only once. The sequenced sample was PBMCs or a T cell subset sorted from them (not recorded which). Receptor source: a man between 18 and 35 years old who had mild COVID-19 (a few samples of this study predate the infection). Cell type and time point are not known.

The gene calls are TRBV30 and TRBJ2-1; unclear D gene. From germline, CDR1 is GTSNPN and CDR2 SVGIG (reference sequence). The CDR3 is 12 residues long. Trimming stripped 2 bases from V and 6 bases from J, with 8 bases between. CDR3 sequence reads: CAWSFSANEQFF. The CDR3 DNA reads TGTGCCTGGAGTTTCTCGGCCAATGAGCAGTTCTTC.

This clonotype is a singleton in its sample. The CDR3 coding sequence is TGTGCCAGCAGTTCGCCGGGTCGGCAGTACTTC. Protein sequence: CASSSPGRQYF. The chain carries TRBV12-3 or TRBV12-4 and TRBJ2-7; D remains unclear. V lost 4 bases and J lost 9, with 10 bases in between. CDR3 size: 11 residues.

As DNA, the CDR3 is TGTGCTAGTGGTTTCGGGACAGGGGGTAGTCAGCCCCAGCATTTT. Its protein is CASGFGTGGSQPQHF. The gene calls are TRBV12-5 and TRBJ1-5; TRBD1 aligns across 11 bases. The CDR3 sequence is 15 residues long. The germline gives CDR1 LGHNT, CDR2 FRNRAP. J was trimmed by 6 bases and V by 3 bases; bases with no gene match: 4.

V gene TRBV6-2 or TRBV6-3 combines with J gene TRBJ2-7; either TRBD1 or TRBD2 may supply D (5 bases each). In germline, CDR1 is MNHEY, CDR2 SVGEGT. Trimming removed 0 bases from V and 4 bases from J, with 7 bases in between. The CDR3 contains 13 residues. As DNA, the CDR3 is TGTGCCAGCAGTTACTCGGGGGTGTACGAGCAGTACGTC. This codes for CASSYSGVYEQYV.

This clonotype was recorded at least ten times. The genes are TRBV2 and TRBJ1-5, with D uncertain. V shed 1 base and J shed 5 bases, with 9 bases lying between them. The CDR3 runs 14 residues. The germline CDR1 and CDR2 sequences are SNHLY and FYNNEI. In nucleotides, the CDR3 is TGTGCCAGCAGTGAAGTGACGGCGGATCAGCCCCAGCATTTT. Protein product: CASSEVTADQPQHF.

Only one count was recorded for this clonotype. V and J are TRBV5-1 and TRBJ2-2; tentatively, D is TRBD1 (8 bases). CDR1 and CDR2 from the germline V gene are SGHRS and YFSETQ. This CDR3 region has 18 residues. The ends were cut back, 0 bases at V and 1 base at J, with 16 bases in the middle. The chain's CDR3 is CASSLGWTGRENTGELFF. For the CDR3, the DNA is TGCGCCAGCAGCTTGGGCTGGACAGGGAGGGAGAACACCGGGGAGCTGTTTTTT.

This chain connects TRBV7-3 to TRBJ1-1, with a weak D call TRBD1 (5 bases). The CDR3 runs 15 residues. V gave up 0 bases and J gave up 1 base, with 9 bases separating them. Germline V gene data show CDR1 as SGHTA and CDR2 as FQGTGA. The CDR3 DNA reads TGTGCCAGCAGCTTAACCCCCGGGGGGAACACTGAAGCTTTCTTT. Protein sequence: CASSLTPGGNTEAFF.

This clonotype turned up a few times. The chain has TRBV7-9 and TRBJ2-7; the D gene is possibly TRBD2 (5 bases). The CDR3 loop spans 13 amino acids. Between the trimmed V and J ends, which lost 5 bases and 7 bases, there was a span of 15 bases. The V gene's germline CDR1 is SEHNR and CDR2 FQNEAQ (reference sequence). For the CDR3, the DNA is TGTGCCAGCAGCCGCGTAGGGAGACAAGAGCAGTACGTC. Its translation: CASSRVGRQEQYV.

The sample holds many counts of this clonotype. The J gene is TRBJ1-2, the V gene TRBV29-1, with no clear D. Between the trimmed V and J ends, which lost 7 bases and 11 bases, there was a span of 17 bases. This CDR3 comprises 11 residues. Germline V gene lookup returns CDR1 SQVTM and CDR2 ANQGSEA. CDR3 protein: CSAWRQFEYTF. As DNA, the CDR3 is TGCAGCGCCTGGAGACAATTCGAGTACACCTTC.

The rearrangement links TRBV12-3 or TRBV12-4 to TRBJ2-3, with 12 nucleotides matching TRBD2. V dropped 8 bases and J dropped 5; count of bases not matched to a gene: 8. The CDR3 totals 15 residues. The CDR3 coding sequence is TGTGCCAGCCGCCCTAGCGGGGGGGCTGGAGATACGCAGTATTTT. It codes for CASRPSGGAGDTQYF.

This clonotype was picked up a small number of times. The J gene is TRBJ2-6, the V gene TRBV20-1; D is unclear. The CDR3 extends over 13 amino acids. The V gene's germline CDR1 is DFQATT and CDR2 SNEGSKA (reference sequence). V lost 6 bases and J lost 1, with 7 bases in between. The CDR3 DNA is TGCAGTGCGAAGGAGTCTGGGGCCAACGTCCTGACTTTC. Its protein is CSAKESGANVLTF.

The gene calls are TRBV7-9 and TRBJ1-1; D unresolved. This CDR3 has 14 amino acids. Trimming took 5 bases from V and 8 from J, leaving 18 bases between them. Germline values: CDR1 SEHNR, CDR2 FQNEAQ (reference sequence). The CDR3 sequence: CASSPSARLREAFF. CDR3 nucleotide sequence: TGTGCCAGCAGCCCCTCCGCGAGGCTTAGGGAAGCTTTCTTT. Combining the CDR3 with reference TRBV7-9 and TRBJ1-1 gives the whole variable domain DTGVSQNPRHKITKRGQNVTFRCDPISEHNRLYWYRQTLGQGPEFLTYFQNEAQLEKSRLLSDRFSAERPKGSFSTLEIQRTEQGDSAMYLCASSPSARLREAFFGQGTRLTVV.

J is TRBJ2-3 and V is TRBV27; TRBD2 matches 8 bases. CDR1 is MNHEY, CDR2 SMNVEV, per germline (reference sequence). The V segment lost 6 bases and the J segment 2 bases; nucleotides outside the gene matches: 4. The CDR3 has 14 amino acids. The CDR3 DNA sequence: TGTGCCAGCAGCGTAGCGGGGAACACAGATACGCAGTATTTT. Translated: CASSVAGNTDTQYF.

In its sample, this clonotype was seen a few times. The rearrangement links TRBV21-1 to TRBJ1-2; the D call TRBD1 from the table was never checked on the DNA. TRBV21-1 is designated a pseudogene. The CDR3 is 16 residues long. In nucleotides, the CDR3 is TGTGCCAGCAGCAGTCCGGACAGTAACGCTAACTATGGCTACACCTTC. This codes for CASSSPDSNANYGYTF.